This T cell receptor beta chain was recovered during a study of cytomegalovirus exposure and HLA in healthy donors. The overall study: The same platform was used for the 120 validation repertoires and the approximately 670 first-cohort repertoires, a later analysis reported. Findings and limits, study-wide: The majority of TCR sequences were rare, yet some public TCRs appeared in many donors. Testing in vitro showed a few CMV-associated chains specific for CMV antigens. The study designated roughly 150 TCR beta chains cytomegalovirus-associated.

With 0 bases clipped from V and 9 bases from J, the junction kept 8 bases outside the gene matches. There are 16 residues in the CDR3. CDR1 is LGHNA and CDR2 is YNFKEQ in the germline V gene. Assay: immunoSEQ multiplex PCR; the TCRdb copy retains only in-frame clones and omits some. The table shows more than 95,000 clones, with approximately 90% occurring only once. A word on this clone: The target antigen is unknown.

The chain couples TRBV4-2 to TRBJ2-1; TRBD2 matches at 10 bases. The sequence came from a woman aged 18-30 years in good health and CMV-seropositive. Material for sequencing was PBMCs. CDR3 nucleotides: TGTGCCAGCAGCCAAGATTCGAGCGGGGGGGCCGGTGAGCAGTTCTTC. Protein: CASSQDSSGGAGEQFF.